This T cell receptor (beta chain) was obtained from a study of cytomegalovirus exposure and HLA in healthy donors. Overall study results and limits: Most of the TCR beta V segments (in an earlier analysis) were productive either about 87% or about 30% of the time. The study flagged around 150 TCR beta chains as cytomegalovirus-associated. Reports credit the classifier with highly specific, highly sensitive diagnosis of cytomegalovirus status.

CDR1 is KGHSH and CDR2 is LQKENI in the germline V gene. V lost 2 bases to trimming and J lost 6 bases, with 14 bases between them. This CDR3 spans 14 amino acids. A note on this clone: Its antigen is not identified.

The PCR ran on 60 Vbeta and 13 Jbeta primers. Assay: immunoSEQ multiplex PCR; the TCRdb copy retains only in-frame clones and omits some. Of more than 75,000 clones listed, just under 80% are singletons. The chain combines TRBV18 with TRBJ2-7; D possibly corresponds to TRBD1 (5 bases). The sequence derives from a woman in her thirties or forties in good health and CMV-seronegative. The sequenced sample was PBMCs. CDR3 sequence (DNA): TGTGCCAGCTCACCAATAGACAGCGTAGGCGAGCAGTACTTC. Translated: CASSPIDSVGEQYF.